The following is a T cell receptor (beta chain) sequence with its context. Other DNA sequences within the sample encode an identical CDR3. As for treatment: some 20 received Ad26.COV2.S at low or high dose, single or two shots; several received placebo; per-sample allocation not given. Samples analyzed were those drawn on day 63 after the first vaccine or placebo injection. At a Boston site, the person donating was an adult of 18-55 years. The data were obtained in a study of Ad26.COV2.S vaccination and SARS-CoV-2 variants. Trimming removed 1 base at V and 8 bases at J, with 9 bases between. Germline CDR1 reads SGHVS; CDR2 reads FNYEAQ. The CDR3 is 13 amino acids. The data were produced by immunoSEQ multiplex PCR, yet TCRdb's version contains in-frame clones alone and is incomplete. The sample lists about 400,000 clones, roughly 90% occurring once.

The clonotype originates from a person between 18 and 60 years old who received the Ad26.COV2.S COVID-19 vaccine or a placebo. The sequencing here drew on peripheral blood, taken in a trial of Ad26.COV2.S vaccine versus placebo. The V and J genes are TRBV7-6 and TRBJ2-1, with unresolved D. The CDR3 nucleotides are TGTGCCAGCAGCTTAGAGTGGGGTTATGAGCAGTTCTTC. This sequence encodes CASSLEWGYEQFF.